The present T cell receptor (beta chain) was sequenced within a study of neurological immune-mediated disorders. Volunteers from a blood bank in Maryland, USA, made up the healthy controls. PBMCs stored at -80 C, 2 million in total, were the source of the unsorted libraries. The team produced cDNA through 5'RACE using 10-nucleotide random UMIs. TCRdb passed the 5' RACE reads through MiXCR, listing each CDR3 protein once. The sample carries some 77,000 distinct CDR3 sequences, about 9.4% recorded once. This clonotype was observed at least ten times. The sequenced sample consisted of PBMCs. The clonotype originates from a man in his forties or fifties in good health.

The CDR3 reads CASSLGLAPRSSYEQYF. The CDR3 region has the DNA TGCGCCAGCAGTCTCGGACTAGCGCCGCGAAGCTCCTACGAGCAGTACTTC. V gene TRBV4-1 combines with J gene TRBJ2-7; TRBD2 aligns across 9 bases. Germline-derived CDR1 and CDR2 are MGHRA and YSYEKL. V was clipped by 6 bases and J by 0 bases; unmatched bases: 12. The CDR3 runs to 17 residues.